This passage covers 25 T cell receptor beta chains from one sample sequenced in a study of blood T cells in healthy people across ages. Then a second PCR, running roughly 7 to 11 cycles, was carried out with a sample-barcoded 5' primer and a J-beta primer mix. TCRdb passed the 5' RACE reads through MiXCR, listing each CDR3 protein once. Here the sample spans 600,000 to 800,000 distinct CDR3 sequences, 40% to 65% being singletons. The sequenced sample was blood. The receptors were sampled from an elderly woman in good health.

This clonotype was recorded many times. V gene TRBV5-1 combines with J gene TRBJ2-1; the D gene is possibly TRBD1 (6 bases). The CDR3 loop spans 17 amino acids. Germline V lookup: CDR1 SGHRS, CDR2 YFSETQ. V was trimmed by 1 base and J by 7 bases, leaving 21 bases between them. The chain's CDR3 is CASSLRTAIRGPNEQFF. For the CDR3, the DNA is TGCGCCAGCAGCTTGCGGACAGCTATACGTGGGCCAAATGAGCAGTTCTTC. The full variable domain, with the rest looked up from reference TRBV5-1 and TRBJ2-1, is KAGVTQTPRYLIKTRGQQVTLSCSPISGHRSVSWYQQTPGQGLQFLFEYFSETQRNKGNFPGRFSGRQFSNSRSEMNVSTLELGDSALYLCASSLRTAIRGPNEQFFGPGTRLTVL.

This chain uses TRBV7-2 with TRBJ2-3, with D perhaps matching TRBD1 or TRBD2 (5 bases each). V was shortened by 2 bases and J by 7 bases, with 13 bases between the two germline ends. Germline CDR1 reads SGHTA; CDR2 reads FQGNSA. This CDR3 contains 14 residues. The CDR3 is CASSLIGTWNTQYF. The CDR3 nucleotides are TGTGCCAGCAGCTTAATAGGGACGTGGAATACGCAGTATTTT.

This clonotype has a count of ten or more. The chain carries TRBV20-1 and TRBJ2-1; D uncertain. V lost 4 bases, J lost 4 bases, and 14 bases lay in between. CDR3 length equals 14 residues. The V gene's germline CDR1 is DFQATT and CDR2 SNEGSKA (reference sequence). This chain's CDR3 is CSAKWALIYNEQFF. The DNA for the CDR3 is TGCAGTGCTAAGTGGGCGCTGATATACAATGAGCAGTTCTTC.

This clonotype was picked up one time. The J gene is TRBJ1-2, the V gene TRBV20-1; possible D gene TRBD1, 5 bases. Germline V gene sequence: CDR1 DFQATT, CDR2 SNEGSKA (reference sequence). The length of the CDR3 is 15 residues. V was pared by 3 bases and J by 1 base, with 15 bases between. The CDR3 sequence is CSARIPGIFNYGYTF. The CDR3 region has the DNA TGCAGTGCTAGGATCCCAGGGATATTTAACTATGGCTACACCTTC.

The V and J genes are TRBV28 and TRBJ2-5, with TRBD2 matching 8 bases. Germline V lookup: CDR1 MDHEN, CDR2 SYDVKM. V lost 8 bases, J lost 5 bases, and 22 bases stayed unmatched. The CDR3 extends over 18 amino acids. The CDR3 region has the DNA TGTGCCAGCCCTCCGCGTGGACTAGCCACAAGAGGCAGGGAGACCCAGTACTTC. Translated, it gives CASPPRGLATRGRETQYF.

J is TRBJ1-1 and V is TRBV9; D unclear. Germline values: CDR1 SGDLS, CDR2 YYNGEE. This CDR3 contains 15 residues. V lost 4 bases to trimming and J lost 0 bases, with 13 bases between them. Here the CDR3 reads CASSPGGSLNTEAFF. CDR3 sequence (DNA): TGTGCCAGCAGCCCGGGAGGCAGCTTGAACACTGAAGCTTTCTTT.

The chain recombines TRBV29-1 with TRBJ2-1, with D tentatively TRBD2 (7 bases). The CDR3 runs 14 residues. Between the trimmed V and J ends, which lost 6 bases and 8 bases, there was a span of 20 bases. From germline, CDR1 is SQVTM and CDR2 ANQGSEA. The CDR3 DNA sequence: TGCAGCGTGGGGGGACGGGGGGCTTACGATGAGCAGTTCTTC. Translating it yields CSVGGRGAYDEQFF.

The rearrangement joins TRBV3-1 to TRBJ2-3, with 7 bases aligning to TRBD2. CDR1 is LGHDT and CDR2 is YNNKEL in the germline V gene (reference sequence). Trimming cost V 8 bases and J 3 bases; bases outside gene matches: 5. This CDR3 has 13 amino acids. CDR3 amino acids: CASGLAVTDTQYF. The CDR3 region has the DNA TGTGCCAGCGGGCTAGCGGTAACAGATACGCAGTATTTT.

The CDR3 DNA reads TGCAGTGCTATGTCTAGCGTCGGAGAGACCCAGTACTTC. Amino acid sequence: CSAMSSVGETQYF. The rearrangement joins TRBV20-1 to TRBJ2-7; a possible D gene is TRBD2 (6 bases). The DNA matches TRBJ2-5 better at its end, which makes the J call doubtful. This CDR3 has 13 amino acids. CDR1 is DFQATT, CDR2 SNEGSKA, per germline (reference sequence).

This clonotype was recorded at least ten times. This chain links TRBV27 with TRBJ2-3; 8 bases agree with TRBD2. V lost 5 bases and J lost 6; bases outside the gene matches: 7. This CDR3 comprises 14 residues. Looked up from germline, CDR1 is MNHEY and CDR2 is SMNVEV (reference sequence). The CDR3 spells CASSPWRGRDTQYF. The CDR3, as DNA: TGTGCCAGCAGTCCATGGCGCGGGAGGGATACGCAGTATTTT.

The rearrangement joins TRBV10-3 to TRBJ1-5; no clear D gene. The ends were cut back, 2 bases at V and 4 bases at J, with 9 bases in the middle. The CDR3 extends over 14 amino acids. The V gene's germline CDR1 is ENHRY and CDR2 SYGVKD. The CDR3 region has the DNA TGTGCCATCAGTGAGGCGATCCGGAATCAGCCCCAGCATTTT. Translating gives CAISEAIRNQPQHF.

On this clonotype: This likely reflects a read error, since a far larger clone is one base away. V is TRBV7-9 and J is TRBJ1-5; D not resolved. The CDR3 is 13 residues long. In germline, CDR1 is SEHNR, CDR2 FQNEAQ (reference sequence). The CDR3 reads CTSSLGSNQPQHF. CDR3 bases: TGTACCAGCAGCTTGGGTAGCAATCAGCCCCAGCATTTT.

Comment on this clonotype: Compared with germline, one end of the junction differs, possibly owing to a read error. The chain carries TRBV12-3 or TRBV12-4 and TRBJ2-7; D assignment may be TRBD1 or TRBD2 (5 bases each). This CDR3 comprises 14 residues. CDR3 loop: CASSLGPSSYERYF. DNA for the CDR3: TGTGCCAGCAGTTTGGGACCAAGCTCCTACGAGCGGTACTTC.

The table lists this clonotype with many counts. The chain employs TRBV5-1 and TRBJ2-1; D is ambiguous. The CDR3 totals 15 residues. V was cut by 0 bases and J by 0 bases, with 7 bases left in between. Germline lookup yields CDR1 SGHRS and CDR2 YFSETQ. In DNA form, the CDR3 reads TGCGCCAGCAGCTTGGCAGTAAGCTCCTACAATGAGCAGTTCTTC. Translated: CASSLAVSSYNEQFF.

This clonotype was detected a few times. Compared with germline, one end of the junction differs, possibly owing to a read error. The chain links TRBV20-1 to TRBJ2-5, with 9 bases fitting TRBD2. The CDR3 has 13 amino acids. Germline CDR1 reads DFQATT; CDR2 reads SNEGSKA (reference sequence). CDR3 sequence (DNA): TGCGGTGCTAGCGGGGCCCCCCAAGAGACCCAGTACTTC. Translating gives CGASGAPQETQYF.

V is TRBV4-3 and J is TRBJ2-4; 7 bases map to TRBD1. With V trimmed by 4 bases and J by 15 bases, 9 bases remained unmatched. Per the germline V gene, CDR1 is LGHNA and CDR2 is YSLEER. The CDR3 is made up of 12 amino acids. The CDR3 reads CASSPLTGQLYF. The DNA for the CDR3 is TGCGCCAGCAGCCCTCTGACAGGGCAATTGTACTTC.

The V and J genes are TRBV7-8 and TRBJ2-3; 10 bases are a match to TRBD2. J gave up 2 bases and V 3 bases, and 11 bases lay outside the gene matches. From germline, CDR1 is SGHVS and CDR2 FQNEAQ. This CDR3 spans 18 amino acids. CDR3 bases: TGTGCCAGCAGCTTCCGTCTAGCGGGGGCTTTATTCACAGATACGCAGTATTTT. Translation gives CASSFRLAGALFTDTQYF.

This chain uses TRBV18 with TRBJ1-4; D is possibly TRBD1 (6 bases). The CDR3 extends over 14 amino acids. V was pared by 3 bases and J by 7 bases, with 12 bases between. Germline CDR1 and CDR2: KGHSH and LQKENI. CDR3 DNA sequence: TGTGCCAGCTCACCCCCGGGAGGGGGTGAAAAACTGTTTTTT. Its protein is CASSPPGGGEKLFF.

This clonotype is a singleton in its sample. The gene calls are TRBV29-1 and TRBJ2-3; D not certain. The CDR3 extends over 13 amino acids. The V and J ends lost 4 bases and 1 base respectively, with 9 bases between them. Per the germline V gene, CDR1 is SQVTM and CDR2 is ANQGSEA. CDR3 sequence: CSVGSAGTDTQYF. CDR3 sequence (DNA): TGCAGCGTTGGATCCGCCGGCACAGATACGCAGTATTTT.

The chain is built from TRBV5-1 and TRBJ1-5; 7 positions agree with TRBD1. This CDR3 spans 15 amino acids. The germline gives CDR1 SGHRS, CDR2 YFSETQ. The V and J ends lost 4 bases and 7 bases, in that order; junction bases with no gene match: 11. CDR3 DNA sequence: TGCGCCAGCAGCCCCTCGACAGGGAGGTTCCAGCCCCAGCATTTT. Residues: CASSPSTGRFQPQHF.

The chain carries TRBV28 and TRBJ1-2; a weak D match, TRBD1 (6 bases). Germline CDR1 and CDR2: MDHEN and SYDVKM. Trimming took 2 bases from V and 5 from J, leaving 12 bases between them. The CDR3 runs 14 residues. Here the CDR3 reads CASSLETGPYGYTF. CDR3 nucleotide sequence: TGTGCCAGCAGTTTAGAGACAGGTCCGTATGGCTACACCTTC.

This clonotype was seen many times. DNA of the CDR3: TGCGCCAGCAGTTTGACGGGACGGGGTGAGCAGTTCTTC. Protein sequence: CASSLTGRGEQFF. The chain couples TRBV5-1 to TRBJ2-1; D possibly uses TRBD1 or TRBD2 (5 bases each). Germline lookup yields CDR1 SGHRS and CDR2 YFSETQ. The V end was cut by 5 bases, the J end by 9 bases, with 15 bases between. The CDR3 loop spans 13 amino acids.

Concerning this clonotype: At one end, the junction sequence differs from germline, possibly due to a read error. This chain uses TRBV7-9 with TRBJ2-3, with 13 bases fitting TRBD2. Germline loops: CDR1 SEHNR, CDR2 FQNEAQ (reference sequence). This CDR3 contains 16 residues. CDR3 in amino acids: CARSLTSGGGTDTQYF. The DNA of the CDR3 is TGTGCCCGCAGCTTAACTAGCGGGGGGGGCACAGATACGCAGTATTTT.

A note on this clonotype: A clone one base away is much larger, so this may be a read error. The rearrangement links TRBV3-1 to TRBJ2-1; perhaps TRBD2 as D (6 bases). This CDR3 contains 13 residues. CDR1 and CDR2 (germline): LGHDT, YNNKEL (reference sequence). The V and J ends lost 4 bases and 10 bases respectively, with 14 bases between them. CDR3 sequence reads: CASSPDYSYEQFF. DNA of the CDR3: TGTGCCAGCAGCCCGGACTACTCCTACGAGCAGTTCTTC.

This clonotype occurred a few times. This CDR3 reads CSASAGVGSPLHF. The CDR3 DNA is TGCAGTGCTAGTGCGGGGGTAGGGTCACCCCTCCACTTT. This sequence joins TRBV20-1 and TRBJ1-6; weak D call: TRBD1 (5 bases). Trimming shortened V by 3 bases and J by 10 bases, and 13 bases separated the two germline ends. Germline-derived CDR1 and CDR2 are DFQATT and SNEGSKA (reference sequence). This CDR3 is 13 amino acids long.